This T cell receptor beta chain was identified in a study of blood T cell repertoires in COVID-19. Measured with immunoSEQ multiplex PCR; TCRdb has only the in-frame clones, and not every one. The data contain around 340,000 clones, roughly 89% of them singletons. This TCR derives from a woman between 55 and 75 years old with COVID-19, enrolled during active disease. Sequencing used peripheral blood.

The CDR3 DNA reads TGTGCCAGCACCACGACAGGTGGAGCTTTGAACACTGAAGCTTTCTTT. This sequence encodes CASTTTGGALNTEAFF. The chain has TRBV7-8 and TRBJ1-1; a possible D gene is TRBD1 (6 bases). V was clipped by 7 bases and J by 0 bases, with 18 bases between them. The CDR3 sequence is 16 residues long. Germline V gene data show CDR1 as SGHVS and CDR2 as FQNEAQ.